What follows are 31 T cell receptor beta chains derived from one specimen sequenced in a study of cytomegalovirus exposure and HLA in healthy donors. 13 Jbeta primers and 60 Vbeta primers were used for the PCR. Only in-frame clones appear in the TCRdb table, and some are missing; sequencing was by immunoSEQ multiplex PCR. The repertoire includes over 90,000 clones, 70% to 75% of them detected once, and roughly 3.6% sits in the top ten. The sample taken for sequencing was PBMCs. The source of these receptors is a man in his forties in good health and CMV-seronegative.

V is TRBV9 and J is TRBJ1-4, with no clear D. V was cut by 0 bases and J by 5 bases, with 8 bases left in between. The CDR3 length is 14 residues. Germline V gene lookup returns CDR1 SGDLS and CDR2 YYNGEE. The chain's CDR3 is CASSVDVENEKLFF. In nucleotides, the CDR3 is TGTGCCAGCAGCGTAGACGTTGAGAATGAAAAACTGTTTTTT.

V is TRBV7-2 and J is TRBJ1-5; 7 bases are a match to TRBD1. The CDR3 sequence is 13 residues long. V shed 5 bases and J 6 bases; nucleotides not matched to a gene: 4. Germline CDR1 reads SGHTA; CDR2 reads FQGNSA. The CDR3 sequence is CASSPTGFQPQHF. For the CDR3, the DNA is TGTGCCAGCAGCCCGACAGGGTTTCAGCCCCAGCATTTT. The full variable domain, in which reference TRBV7-2 and TRBJ1-5 provide the parts outside the CDR3, is GAGVSQSPSNKVTEKGKDVELRCDPISGHTALYWYRQSLGQGLEFLIYFQGNSAPDKSGLPSDRFSAERTGGSVSTLTIQRTQQEDSAVYLCASSPTGFQPQHFGDGTRLSIL.

The V call is TRBV28, the J call TRBJ1-1; no firm D call. Germline CDR1 reads MDHEN; CDR2 reads SYDVKM. This CDR3 region has 12 residues. V lost 6 bases, J lost 4 bases, and 9 bases lay in between. The DNA of the CDR3 is TGTGCCAGCAGCATGGTCAGCACTGAAGCTTTCTTT. Translation: CASSMVSTEAFF.

This clone showed up just once. V gene TRBV7-3 combines with J gene TRBJ2-5; D gene ambiguous. The germline V and J ends were trimmed by 3 bases and 3 bases, with 20 bases remaining between them. This CDR3 comprises 17 residues. Germline V CDR1 and CDR2: SGHTA, FQGTGA. The CDR3, as DNA: TGTGCCAGCAGCTTGTACAAACAACAGAAGACCAAAGAGACCCAGTACTTC. Protein: CASSLYKQQKTKETQYF.

V and J are TRBV10-3 and TRBJ1-1; 10 positions agree with TRBD1. The CDR3 spans 16 residues. Germline CDR1 is ENHRY and CDR2 is SYGVKD. The V gene end was trimmed by 10 bases and the J gene end by 0 bases; junction bases not matched to a gene: 11. The CDR3: CATTEGQGVVNTEAFF. The CDR3 DNA reads TGTGCCACCACCGAAGGACAGGGGGTTGTGAACACTGAAGCTTTCTTT.

This clone was detected once. This chain links TRBV18 with TRBJ2-3, with D unresolved. The CDR3 consists of 13 residues. Germline V lookup: CDR1 KGHSH, CDR2 LQKENI. The V gene lost 3 bases and the J gene lost 5 bases, with 9 bases spanning the gap. In DNA, the CDR3 is TGTGCCAGCTCACCTACCAGGCAAGATACGCAGTATTTT. Its translation is CASSPTRQDTQYF. Complete variable domain (other parts from reference TRBV18 and TRBJ2-3): NAGVMQNPRHLVRRRGQEARLRCSPMKGHSHVYWYRQLPEEGLKFMVYLQKENIIDESGMPKERFSAEFPKEGPSILRIQQVVRGDSAAYFCASSPTRQDTQYFGPGTRLTVL.

V usage is TRBV7-6 and J usage is TRBJ2-7; D perhaps matches TRBD1 (6 bases). V shed 5 bases and J shed 3 bases, with 14 bases lying between them. CDR3 length equals 14 residues. Germline loops: CDR1 SGHVS, CDR2 FNYEAQ. The chain's CDR3 is CASSARTESYEQYF. The CDR3 nucleotides read TGTGCCAGCAGCGCCAGGACAGAGAGCTACGAGCAGTACTTC.

The chain employs TRBV6-6 and TRBJ1-2; D is unresolved. The CDR3 extends over 12 amino acids. Per the germline V gene, CDR1 is MNHNY and CDR2 is SVGAGI (reference sequence). Trimming took off 2 bases at V and 5 bases at J, with 6 bases between the two ends. CDR3 loop: CASSYGRYGYTF. In DNA, the CDR3 is TGTGCCAGCAGTTACGGCCGTTATGGCTACACCTTC.

This clone was recorded once. In DNA, the CDR3 is TGTGCCACCCGGCGCGTGGGGGCCCCATACGAGCAGTACTTC. Translated, it gives CATRRVGAPYEQYF. The rearrangement joins TRBV27 to TRBJ2-7, with D perhaps matching TRBD1 (6 bases). Trimming cost V 10 bases and J 4 bases, with 20 bases left between them. Germline V gene lookup returns CDR1 MNHEY and CDR2 SMNVEV (reference sequence). The CDR3 has 14 amino acids.

In its sample, this clone was seen a few times. This chain uses TRBV4-1 with TRBJ1-2; possibly TRBD1 for D (6 bases). The V and J ends lost 0 bases and 4 bases respectively, with 12 bases between them. The length of the CDR3 is 15 residues. The V gene's germline CDR1 is MGHRA and CDR2 YSYEKL. CDR3 loop: CASSQESRGGYGYTF. The DNA for the CDR3 is TGCGCCAGCAGCCAAGAGTCCAGGGGCGGCTATGGCTACACCTTC.

The J gene is TRBJ1-2, the V gene TRBV2, with 9 bases that match TRBD1. Germline CDR1 SNHLY, CDR2 FYNNEI. After removal of 5 bases from V and 6 bases from J, the junction contained 4 bases not matched to a gene. The CDR3 totals 13 residues. CDR3 coding DNA: TGTGCCAGCAGTCCACAGGGGGCGCATGGCTACACCTTC. Its protein product is CASSPQGAHGYTF.

In nucleotides, the CDR3 is TGTGCCAGCAGCGCCTGGACAGGGTGGCAAGAGACCCAGTACTTC. Its translation is CASSAWTGWQETQYF. V and J are TRBV5-4 and TRBJ2-5; the match to TRBD1 covers 8 bases. Per germline, CDR1 SGHNT and CDR2 YYREEE (reference sequence). J was trimmed by 2 bases and V by 4 bases; bases with no gene match: 7. The length of the CDR3 is 15 residues.

This chain links TRBV30 with TRBJ2-2; 7 positions match TRBD1. Trimming removed 2 bases from V and 7 bases from J; junction bases left unmatched: 7. CDR3 size: 14 residues. Germline assignment: CDR1 GTSNPN and CDR2 SVGIG (reference sequence). CDR3 in DNA: TGTGCCTGGAGTCCGGACAGGCTGATCGGGGAGCTGTTTTTT. Protein product: CAWSPDRLIGELFF.

The CDR3 sequence: CASSQDFYGNTIYF. DNA of the CDR3: TGTGCCAGCAGCCAAGACTTTTATGGAAACACCATATATTTT. This sequence joins TRBV4-2 and TRBJ1-3; D remains ambiguous. Germline V gene data show CDR1 as LGHNA and CDR2 as YNFKEQ. The CDR3 spans 14 residues. V lost 0 bases to trimming and J lost 3 bases, with 6 bases between them.

The chain employs TRBV11-3 and TRBJ1-2; possibly TRBD1 for D (5 bases). Trimming removed 1 base from V and 1 base from J, with 22 bases in between. This CDR3 comprises 19 residues. The germline V gene encodes CDR1 SGHNT and CDR2 YENEEA. CDR3 coding DNA: TGTGCCAGCAGCTTAGGGGCAGGGATTAGTAAAGAGCATAACTATGGCTACACCTTC. Translated, it gives CASSLGAGISKEHNYGYTF.

The chain combines TRBV7-3 with TRBJ1-6; 7 nucleotides agree with TRBD1. Per germline, CDR1 SGHTA and CDR2 FQGTGA. CDR3 size: 15 residues. The junction had 6 bases not matched to a gene; V was cut back by 3 bases and J by 7 bases. For the CDR3, the DNA is TGTGCCAGCAGCTTGGCCGGGACAGAAAATTCACCCCTCCACTTT. Translating it yields CASSLAGTENSPLHF.

The chain is built from TRBV30 and TRBJ2-3, with 8 nucleotides matching TRBD2. Germline V gene lookup returns CDR1 GTSNPN and CDR2 SVGIG (reference sequence). J was trimmed by 1 base and V by 6 bases; bases with no gene match: 9. The CDR3 runs to 15 residues. Here the CDR3 DNA reads TGTGCCTGTAGGAACTCGGGGGGGGGCACAGATACGCAGTATTTT. Amino acids: CACRNSGGGTDTQYF.

The V gene is TRBV18, the J gene TRBJ2-3; 7 bases agree with TRBD2. CDR3 length: 15 residues. Losses at the gene ends were 0 bases for V and 3 bases for J; bases not matched to a gene: 3. Per germline, CDR1 KGHSH and CDR2 LQKENI. CDR3 DNA sequence: TGTGCCAGCTCACCACCGTCGGGGGGTACAGATACGCAGTATTTT. Translated: CASSPPSGGTDTQYF.

The chain is built from TRBV28 and TRBJ1-2, with TRBD1 matching over 9 bases. This CDR3 contains 15 residues. V lost 5 bases, J lost 4 bases, and 8 bases stayed unmatched. CDR1 is MDHEN and CDR2 is SYDVKM in the germline V gene. This CDR3 reads CASSQPGTGLYGYTF. In DNA form, the CDR3 reads TGTGCCAGCAGTCAACCAGGGACAGGGCTCTATGGCTACACCTTC.

This clone was counted a single time. The chain is built from TRBV19 and TRBJ1-2; D call uncertain. In germline, CDR1 is LNHDA, CDR2 SQIVND (reference sequence). V gave up 5 bases and J gave up 1 base, with 5 bases separating them. The CDR3 is made up of 12 amino acids. The CDR3 DNA reads as TGTGCCAGTAGTCCCCTTAACTATGGCTACACCTTC. Translation gives CASSPLNYGYTF. Supplemented by reference TRBV19 and TRBJ1-2, the full variable domain reads DGGITQSPKYLFRKEGQNVTLSCEQNLNHDAMYWYRQDPGQGLRLIYYSQIVNDFQKGDIAEGYSVSREKKESFPLTVTSAQKNPTAFYLCASSPLNYGYTFGSGTRLTVV.

V and J are TRBV6-5 and TRBJ2-2, with D tentatively TRBD1 (5 bases). From germline, CDR1 is MNHEY and CDR2 SVGAGI. V lost 2 bases to trimming and J lost 8 bases, with 12 bases between them. The CDR3 covers 14 residues. DNA of the CDR3: TGTGCCAGCAGTTACGGCCAAGGGGTAGGGGAGCTGTTTTTT. Residues: CASSYGQGVGELFF.

This chain links TRBV19 with TRBJ2-3, with D perhaps matching TRBD1 (6 bases). The V gene's germline CDR1 is LNHDA and CDR2 SQIVND (reference sequence). V was cut by 4 bases and J by 1 base, with 9 bases left in between. The length of the CDR3 is 14 residues. CDR3 bases: TGTGCCAGTAGTAGGGGGCCAGGCACAGATACGCAGTATTTT. Its translation is CASSRGPGTDTQYF.

This clone was observed once. The CDR3: CASSPDRDNSPLHF. In DNA form, the CDR3 reads TGTGCCAGCAGCCCCGACAGGGATAATTCACCCCTCCACTTT. The chain combines TRBV7-9 with TRBJ1-6; 7 nucleotides line up with TRBD1. The CDR3 totals 14 residues. The germline V gene has CDR1 SEHNR and CDR2 FQNEAQ (reference sequence). V lost 5 bases to trimming and J lost 5 bases; unmatched junction nucleotides: 3.

This clone has a single count. The J gene is TRBJ1-2, the V gene TRBV2, with TRBD1 matching over 11 bases. Germline trimming cut 6 bases from V and 4 bases from J; bases unmatched to any gene: 4. The CDR3 spans 14 residues. Germline CDR1 and CDR2: SNHLY and FYNNEI. The DNA of the CDR3 is TGTGCCAGCAGCCGGGACAGGGGGTTCTATGGCTACACCTTC. Its protein product is CASSRDRGFYGYTF. Combining the CDR3 with reference TRBV2 and TRBJ1-2 gives the whole variable domain EPEVTQTPSHQVTQMGQEVILRCVPISNHLYFYWYRQILGQKVEFLVSFYNNEISEKSEIFDDQFSVERPDGSNFTLKIRSTKLEDSAMYFCASSRDRGFYGYTFGSGTRLTVV.

The genes are TRBV1 and TRBJ2-3; the D segment call TRBD2 is taken from the table without a DNA check. TRBV1 is marked as a pseudogene. This CDR3 has 18 amino acids. CDR3 protein: CTSSYRSGGCVSTDTQYF. In DNA form, the CDR3 reads TGCACCAGCAGCTACCGTAGCGGGGGGTGCGTCAGCACAGATACGCAGTATTTT.

The chain recombines TRBV21-1 with TRBJ2-3; the D call of TRBD2 is as the table states it, not checked on the DNA. TRBV21-1 is given as a pseudogene. This CDR3 has 18 amino acids. CDR3 nucleotide sequence: TGTGCCAGCCGCTGTGGGATGGGGGGATTGGTAATCACAGATACGCAGTATTTT. Translated, it gives CASRCGMGGLVITDTQYF.

The chain employs TRBV9 and TRBJ2-3, with D possibly being TRBD2 (5 bases). Trimming took off 4 bases at V and 8 bases at J, with 17 bases between the two ends. The length of the CDR3 is 14 residues. Germline CDR1 reads SGDLS; CDR2 reads YYNGEE. CDR3 DNA sequence: TGTGCCAGCAGCCCGGCGGTGGACTTGGGTACGCAGTATTTT. Translated: CASSPAVDLGTQYF.

The genes are TRBV4-2 and TRBJ2-3; D is undetermined. The length of the CDR3 is 15 residues. Looked up from germline, CDR1 is LGHNA and CDR2 is YNFKEQ. Deletions cut 1 base from V and 1 base from J, with 9 bases between. CDR3 region: CASSQVQFRTDTQYF. CDR3 in DNA: TGTGCCAGCAGCCAAGTTCAGTTTCGCACAGATACGCAGTATTTT.

This rearrangement joins TRBV4-2 to TRBJ2-5; TRBD2 is a possible D gene (6 bases). The J call may not be correct, given that the DNA end is closer to TRBJ2-7. Per the germline V gene, CDR1 is LGHNA and CDR2 is YNFKEQ. The CDR3 has 18 amino acids. CDR3 DNA: TGTGCCAGCAGCCAAGATCCAGCTGCCGGGGGTAGAACCTACGAGCAGTACTTC. It yields the protein CASSQDPAAGGRTYEQYF.

The sample holds a few counts of this clone. This chain connects TRBV5-1 to TRBJ1-1, with a weak D call TRBD1 (5 bases). The CDR3 has 14 residues. With 1 base removed from V and 4 bases from J, the gap between germline ends came to 11 bases. Germline V gene data show CDR1 as SGHRS and CDR2 as YFSETQ. Here the CDR3 DNA reads TGCGCCAGCAGCTTGACAGGTGGGGTCACTGAAGCTTTCTTT. Translated, it gives CASSLTGGVTEAFF. The entire variable domain, with the rest obtained from reference TRBV5-1 and TRBJ1-1, is as follows: KAGVTQTPRYLIKTRGQQVTLSCSPISGHRSVSWYQQTPGQGLQFLFEYFSETQRNKGNFPGRFSGRQFSNSRSEMNVSTLELGDSALYLCASSLTGGVTEAFFGQGTRLTVV.

For the CDR3, the DNA is TGTGCCAGCAGCTTAGACGTTCAAGAGACCCAGTACTTC. This translates into CASSLDVQETQYF. The chain carries TRBV11-3 and TRBJ2-5; D gene unclear. The CDR3 has 13 residues. CDR1 is SGHNT, CDR2 YENEEA, per germline. V was pared by 0 bases and J by 2 bases, with 4 bases between.